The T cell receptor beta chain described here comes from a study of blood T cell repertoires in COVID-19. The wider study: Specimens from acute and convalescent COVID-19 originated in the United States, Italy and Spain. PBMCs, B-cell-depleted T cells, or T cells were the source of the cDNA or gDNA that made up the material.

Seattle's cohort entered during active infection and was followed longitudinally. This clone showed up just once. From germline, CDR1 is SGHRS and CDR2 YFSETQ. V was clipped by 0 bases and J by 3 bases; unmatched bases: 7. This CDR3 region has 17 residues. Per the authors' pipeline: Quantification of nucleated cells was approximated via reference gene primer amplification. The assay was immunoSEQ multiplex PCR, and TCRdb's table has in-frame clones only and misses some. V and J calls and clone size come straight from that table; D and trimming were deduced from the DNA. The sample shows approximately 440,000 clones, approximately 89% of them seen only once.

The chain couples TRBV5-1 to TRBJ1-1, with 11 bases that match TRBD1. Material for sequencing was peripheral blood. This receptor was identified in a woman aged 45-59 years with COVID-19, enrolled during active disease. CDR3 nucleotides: TGCGCCAGCAGCTTGGAAGGGACAGGGGGTGGGTACACTGAAGCTTTCTTT. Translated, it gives CASSLEGTGGGYTEAFF.